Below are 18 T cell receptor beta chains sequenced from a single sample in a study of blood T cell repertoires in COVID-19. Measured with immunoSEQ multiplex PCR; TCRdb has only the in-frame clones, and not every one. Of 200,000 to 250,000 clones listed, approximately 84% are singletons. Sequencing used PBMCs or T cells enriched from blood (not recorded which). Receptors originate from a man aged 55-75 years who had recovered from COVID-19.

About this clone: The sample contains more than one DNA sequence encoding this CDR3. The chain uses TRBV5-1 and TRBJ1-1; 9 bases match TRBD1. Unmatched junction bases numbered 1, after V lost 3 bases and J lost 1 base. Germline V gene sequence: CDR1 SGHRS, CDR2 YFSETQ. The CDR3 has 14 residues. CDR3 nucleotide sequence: TGCGCCAGCAGCTCGGGACAGGGGAACACTGAAGCTTTCTTT. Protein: CASSSGQGNTEAFF.

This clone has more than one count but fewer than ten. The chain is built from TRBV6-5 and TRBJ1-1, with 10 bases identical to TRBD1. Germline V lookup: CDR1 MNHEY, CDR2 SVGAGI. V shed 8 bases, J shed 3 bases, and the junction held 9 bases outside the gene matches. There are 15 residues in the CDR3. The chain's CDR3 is CASLPGQGKDTEAFF. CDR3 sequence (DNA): TGTGCCAGCCTGCCGGGACAGGGGAAGGACACTGAAGCTTTCTTT.

This chain's CDR3 is CASSLDVTHSDTQYF. The CDR3 DNA is TGCGCCAGCAGCTTGGACGTCACCCACAGCGATACGCAGTATTTT. This sequence joins TRBV5-1 and TRBJ2-3, with D uncertain. CDR1 and CDR2 (germline): SGHRS, YFSETQ. Between the trimmed V and J ends, which lost 0 bases and 6 bases, there was a span of 14 bases. This CDR3 is 15 amino acids long.

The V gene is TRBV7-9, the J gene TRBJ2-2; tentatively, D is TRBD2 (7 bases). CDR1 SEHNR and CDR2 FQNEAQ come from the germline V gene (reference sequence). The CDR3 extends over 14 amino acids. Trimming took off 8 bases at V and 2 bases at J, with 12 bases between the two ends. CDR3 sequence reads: CASFRGANTGELFF. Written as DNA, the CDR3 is TGTGCCAGCTTCCGGGGGGCTAACACCGGGGAGCTGTTTTTT.

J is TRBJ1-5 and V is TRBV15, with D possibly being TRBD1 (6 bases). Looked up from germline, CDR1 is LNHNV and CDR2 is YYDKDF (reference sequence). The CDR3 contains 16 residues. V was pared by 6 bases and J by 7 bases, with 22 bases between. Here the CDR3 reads CATRTGWGSQGQPQHF. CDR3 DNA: TGTGCCACCAGGACGGGTTGGGGCAGCCAGGGGCAGCCCCAGCATTTT.

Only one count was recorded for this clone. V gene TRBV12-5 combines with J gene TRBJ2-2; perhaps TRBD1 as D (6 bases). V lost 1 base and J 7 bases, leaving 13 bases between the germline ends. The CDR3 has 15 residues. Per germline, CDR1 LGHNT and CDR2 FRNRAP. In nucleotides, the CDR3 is TGTGCTAGTGGTTTGGGACAGGACCGAGGCGGGGAGCTGTTTTTT. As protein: CASGLGQDRGGELFF.

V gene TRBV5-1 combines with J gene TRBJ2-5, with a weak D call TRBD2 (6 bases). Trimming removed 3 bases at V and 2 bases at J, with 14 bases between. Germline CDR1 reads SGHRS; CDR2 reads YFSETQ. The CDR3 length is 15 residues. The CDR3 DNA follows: TGCGCCAGCAGCTCCCTCGGGACTGAACAAGAGACCCAGTACTTC. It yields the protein CASSSLGTEQETQYF.

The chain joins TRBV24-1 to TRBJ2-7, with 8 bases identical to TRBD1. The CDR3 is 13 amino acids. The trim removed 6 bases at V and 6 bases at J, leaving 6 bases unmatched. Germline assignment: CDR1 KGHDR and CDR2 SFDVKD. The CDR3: CATSYPGGVEQYF. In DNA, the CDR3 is TGTGCCACCAGTTACCCAGGGGGCGTCGAGCAGTACTTC.

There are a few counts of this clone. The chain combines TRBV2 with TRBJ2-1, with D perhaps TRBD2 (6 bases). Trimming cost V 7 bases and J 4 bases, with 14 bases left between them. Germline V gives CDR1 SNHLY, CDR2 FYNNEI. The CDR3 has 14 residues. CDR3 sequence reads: CASIAGTSYNEQFF. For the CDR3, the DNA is TGTGCCAGCATCGCCGGGACTTCTTACAATGAGCAGTTCTTC. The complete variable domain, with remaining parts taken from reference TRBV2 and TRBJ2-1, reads EPEVTQTPSHQVTQMGQEVILRCVPISNHLYFYWYRQILGQKVEFLVSFYNNEISEKSEIFDDQFSVERPDGSNFTLKIRSTKLEDSAMYFCASIAGTSYNEQFFGPGTRLTVL.

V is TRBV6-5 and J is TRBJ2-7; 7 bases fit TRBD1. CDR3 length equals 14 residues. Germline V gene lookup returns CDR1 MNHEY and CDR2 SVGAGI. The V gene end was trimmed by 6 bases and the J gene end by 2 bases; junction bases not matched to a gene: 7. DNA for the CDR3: TGTGCCAGCAGATCAGACAGGGACACCTACGAGCAGTACTTC. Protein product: CASRSDRDTYEQYF.

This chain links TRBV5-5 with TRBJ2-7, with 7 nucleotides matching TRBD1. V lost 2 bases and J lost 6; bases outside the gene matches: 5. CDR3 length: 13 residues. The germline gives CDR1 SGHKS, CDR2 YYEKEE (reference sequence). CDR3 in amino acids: CASSFGTVIEQYF. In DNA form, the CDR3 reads TGTGCCAGCAGCTTTGGGACAGTTATCGAGCAGTACTTC.

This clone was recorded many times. The CDR3 region has the DNA TGTGCCACCAGCATGAGGATAGCAGGGGAAGAGACCCAGTACTTC. Encoded protein: CATSMRIAGEETQYF. This chain joins TRBV15 and TRBJ2-5; possibly TRBD1 for D (6 bases). CDR1 is LNHNV, CDR2 YYDKDF, per germline (reference sequence). The CDR3 consists of 15 residues. The V gene lost 4 bases and the J gene lost 3 bases, with 15 bases spanning the gap. Combining the CDR3 with reference TRBV15 and TRBJ2-5 gives the whole variable domain DAMVIQNPRYQVTQFGKPVTLSCSQTLNHNVMYWYQQKSSQAPKLLFHYYDKDFNNEADTPDNFQSRRPNTSFCFLDIRSPGLGDTAMYLCATSMRIAGEETQYFGPGTRLLVL.

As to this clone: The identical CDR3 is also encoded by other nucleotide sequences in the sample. The CDR3 nucleotides are TGCGCCAGCAGCTTGGGTCTCGGGCAGGGAAATTCACCCCTCCACTTT. Its protein is CASSLGLGQGNSPLHF. The chain combines TRBV5-1 with TRBJ1-6; D might be TRBD1 (5 bases). CDR1 and CDR2 (germline): SGHRS, YFSETQ. The CDR3 spans 16 residues. Trimming shortened V by 0 bases and J by 7 bases, and 14 bases separated the two germline ends.

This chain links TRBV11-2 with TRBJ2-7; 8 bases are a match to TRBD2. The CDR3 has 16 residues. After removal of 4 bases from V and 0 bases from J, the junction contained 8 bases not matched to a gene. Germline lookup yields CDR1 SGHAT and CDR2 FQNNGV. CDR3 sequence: CASSSLSGGNSYEQYF. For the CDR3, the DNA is TGTGCCAGCAGCTCGCTGAGCGGGGGAAACTCCTACGAGCAGTACTTC. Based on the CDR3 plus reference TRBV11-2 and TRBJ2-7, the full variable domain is EAGVAQSPRYKIIEKRQSVAFWCNPISGHATLYWYQQILGQGPKLLIQFQNNGVVDDSQLPKDRFSAERLKGVDSTLKIQPAKLEDSAVYLCASSSLSGGNSYEQYFGPGTRLTVT.

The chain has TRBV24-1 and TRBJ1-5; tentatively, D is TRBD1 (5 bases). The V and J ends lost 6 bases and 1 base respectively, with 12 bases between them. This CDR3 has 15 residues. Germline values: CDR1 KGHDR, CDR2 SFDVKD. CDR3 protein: CATSRSAGSNQPQHF. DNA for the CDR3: TGTGCCACCAGTCGGAGTGCAGGGAGCAATCAGCCCCAGCATTTT.

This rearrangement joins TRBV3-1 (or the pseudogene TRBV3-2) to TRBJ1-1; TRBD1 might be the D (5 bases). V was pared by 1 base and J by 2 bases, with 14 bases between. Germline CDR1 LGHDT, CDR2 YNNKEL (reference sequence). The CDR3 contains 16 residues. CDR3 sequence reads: CASSQGQTLRNTEAFF. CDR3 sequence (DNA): TGTGCCAGCAGCCAAGGACAGACCCTACGTAACACTGAAGCTTTCTTT.

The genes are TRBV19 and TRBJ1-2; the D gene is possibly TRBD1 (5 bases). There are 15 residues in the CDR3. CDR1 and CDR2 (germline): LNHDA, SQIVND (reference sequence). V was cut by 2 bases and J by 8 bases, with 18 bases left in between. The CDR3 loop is CASSIPLVGPRGYTF. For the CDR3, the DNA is TGTGCCAGTAGTATACCATTAGTGGGGCCTAGAGGCTACACCTTC.

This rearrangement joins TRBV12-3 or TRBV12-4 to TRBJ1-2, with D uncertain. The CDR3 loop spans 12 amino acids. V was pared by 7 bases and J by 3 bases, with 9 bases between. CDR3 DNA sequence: TGTGCCAGCAACAAAGGAGACTATGGCTACACCTTC. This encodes CASNKGDYGYTF.